This T cell receptor (beta chain) emerged from a study of T cells in Graves' hyperthyroidism and ophthalmopathy. TCR beta CDR3 regions were amplified from RNA transcripts. Researchers ran a first-round RT-PCR on the TCR CDR3 using the HTBI primer set. TCRdb ran MiXCR on the multiplex PCR reads and lists one entry per CDR3 protein. Of about 300,000 distinct CDR3 sequences listed, roughly 19% are singletons. This clonotype has ten or more counts. The germline V gene encodes CDR1 SNHLY and CDR2 FYNNEI. CDR3 length equals 15 residues. Trimming cost V 2 bases and J 12 bases, with 20 bases left between them.

The receptor was isolated from a man in his fifties or sixties with Graves' ophthalmopathy. Input material: blood. This chain links TRBV2 with TRBJ2-1; possibly TRBD2 for D (5 bases). CDR3 region: CASSETTVLGEGQFF. In DNA form, the CDR3 reads TGTGCCAGCAGTGAAACCACAGTCCTTGGCGAGGGGCAGTTCTTC.